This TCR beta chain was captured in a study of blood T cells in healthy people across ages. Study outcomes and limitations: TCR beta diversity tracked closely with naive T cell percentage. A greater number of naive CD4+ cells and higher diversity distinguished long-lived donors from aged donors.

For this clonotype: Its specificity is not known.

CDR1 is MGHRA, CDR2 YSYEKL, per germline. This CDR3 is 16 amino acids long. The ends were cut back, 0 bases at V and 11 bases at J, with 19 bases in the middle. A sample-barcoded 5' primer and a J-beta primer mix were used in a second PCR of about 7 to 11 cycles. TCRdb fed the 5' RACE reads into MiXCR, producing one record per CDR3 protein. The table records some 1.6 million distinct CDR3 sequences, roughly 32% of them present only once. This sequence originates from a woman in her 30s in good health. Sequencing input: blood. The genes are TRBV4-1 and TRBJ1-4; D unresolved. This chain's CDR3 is CASSQDNSPGARKLFF. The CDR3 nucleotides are TGCGCCAGCAGCCAAGATAACAGTCCAGGAGCCCGTAAACTGTTTTTT.